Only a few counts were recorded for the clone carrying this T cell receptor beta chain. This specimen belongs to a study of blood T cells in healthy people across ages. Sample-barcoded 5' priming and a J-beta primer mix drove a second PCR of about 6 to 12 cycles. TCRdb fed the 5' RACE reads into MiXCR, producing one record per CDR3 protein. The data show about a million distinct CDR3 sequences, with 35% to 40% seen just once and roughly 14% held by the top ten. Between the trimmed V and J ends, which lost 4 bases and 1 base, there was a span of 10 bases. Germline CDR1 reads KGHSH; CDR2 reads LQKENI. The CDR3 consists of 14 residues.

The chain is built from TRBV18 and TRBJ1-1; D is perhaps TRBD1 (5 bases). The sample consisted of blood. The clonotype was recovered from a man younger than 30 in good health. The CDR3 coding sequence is TGTGCCAGCTCACGATTAGGGGAGAACACTGAAGCTTTCTTT. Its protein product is CASSRLGENTEAFF.